These T cell receptor beta chains were read from a single sample in a study of blood T cell repertoires in COVID-19. Method: immunoSEQ multiplex PCR; TCRdb's copy keeps in-frame clones and lacks some. The repertoire has 150,000 to 200,000 clones, about 90% of them found once; the top ten carry roughly 1.2%. The sample consisted of PBMCs or T cells enriched from blood (not recorded which). These receptors all come from a human donor with acute COVID-19. The donor label of this sample is uncertain. Both conserved end residues are part of each CDR3. A D gene is named only where the DNA matches it firmly. Expanded clones get a size class; other rows say once, few or many, or leave the size out.

J gene: TRBJ1-5
clone size: NA
V gene: TRBV19
D gene: NA
CDR3 protein: CASSIKSQPQHF
CDR3 DNA: TGTGCCAGTAGTATAAAGAGTCAGCCCCAGCATTTT

J gene: TRBJ2-7
clone size: NA
V gene: TRBV7-8
D gene: TRBD1
CDR3 protein: CASSLGDSTYEQYF
CDR3 DNA: TGTGCCAGCAGCTTAGGGGACAGTACCTACGAGCAGTACTTC

J gene: TRBJ1-4
clone size: NA
V gene: TRBV5-1
D gene: NA
CDR3 protein: CASSLAQGTDEKLFF
CDR3 DNA: TGCGCCAGCAGCTTGGCCCAGGGTACCGATGAAAAACTGTTTTTT

J gene: TRBJ1-2
clone size: NA
V gene: TRBV28
D gene: NA
CDR3 protein: CASSFSLQVYGYTF
CDR3 DNA: TGTGCCAGCAGTTTCTCCCTCCAGGTCTATGGCTACACCTTC

J gene: TRBJ2-3
clone size: NA
V gene: TRBV9
D gene: NA
CDR3 protein: CASSVGLASTDTQYF
CDR3 DNA: TGTGCCAGCAGCGTAGGTCTAGCGTCCACAGATACGCAGTATTTT

J gene: TRBJ1-2
clone size: NA
V gene: TRBV5-4
D gene: NA
CDR3 protein: CASSLPRESYGYTF
CDR3 DNA: TGTGCCAGCAGCTTGCCCAGGGAAAGCTATGGCTACACCTTC

J gene: TRBJ2-7
clone size: NA
V gene: TRBV27
D gene: NA
CDR3 protein: CASSLTGTGHYEQYF
CDR3 DNA: TGTGCCAGCAGTCTGACCGGGACTGGTCACTACGAGCAGTACTTC

J gene: TRBJ1-3
clone size: NA
V gene: TRBV12-3/TRBV12-4
D gene: NA
CDR3 protein: CASIGSSGNTIYF
CDR3 DNA: TGTGCCAGCATTGGGAGCTCTGGAAACACCATATATTTT

J gene: TRBJ1-2
clone size: NA
V gene: TRBV30
D gene: NA
CDR3 protein: CAWSPPWAGANYGYTF
CDR3 DNA: TGTGCCTGGAGTCCCCCTTGGGCAGGGGCTAACTATGGCTACACCTTC

J gene: TRBJ1-1
clone size: NA
V gene: TRBV30
D gene: NA
CDR3 protein: CAWSADRQRTEAFF
CDR3 DNA: TGTGCCTGGAGTGCCGACAGGCAGCGGACTGAAGCTTTCTTT

J gene: TRBJ2-7
clone size: NA
V gene: TRBV28
D gene: TRBD1
CDR3 protein: CASSLNRGEQYF
CDR3 DNA: TGTGCCAGCAGTTTGAACAGGGGGGAGCAGTACTTC

J gene: TRBJ2-6
clone size: NA
V gene: TRBV3-1/TRBV3-2
D gene: TRBD2
CDR3 protein: CASQGGGHSGANVLTF
CDR3 DNA: TGTGCCAGCCAGGGCGGGGGGCACTCTGGGGCCAACGTCCTGACTTTC

J gene: TRBJ1-5
clone size: few
V gene: TRBV6-5
D gene: TRBD1
CDR3 protein: CASSPGTVNQPQHF
CDR3 DNA: TGTGCCAGCAGTCCTGGGACAGTCAATCAGCCCCAGCATTTT

J gene: TRBJ1-2
clone size: few
V gene: TRBV7-8
D gene: TRBD1
CDR3 protein: CASSLRVRDRGNYGYTF
CDR3 DNA: TGTGCCAGCAGCTTACGGGTCCGGGACAGGGGGAACTATGGCTACACCTTC

J gene: TRBJ2-1
clone size: NA
V gene: TRBV2
D gene: NA
CDR3 protein: CASSVRGGASNEQFF
CDR3 DNA: TGTGCCAGCAGTGTCCGAGGGGGGGCCTCCAATGAGCAGTTCTTC

J gene: TRBJ1-2
clone size: NA
V gene: TRBV18
D gene: TRBD1
CDR3 protein: CASSGTGRYGYTF
CDR3 DNA: TGTGCCAGCTCCGGGACAGGGCGCTATGGCTACACCTTC

J gene: TRBJ1-6
clone size: NA
V gene: TRBV11-2
D gene: NA
CDR3 protein: CASGSSYNSPLHF
CDR3 DNA: TGTGCCTCAGGAAGCTCCTATAATTCACCCCTCCACTTT

J gene: TRBJ2-2
clone size: NA
V gene: TRBV10-2
D gene: NA
CDR3 protein: CASSESKTRSGELFF
CDR3 DNA: TGCGCCAGCAGTGAGTCGAAGACTAGGAGCGGGGAGCTGTTTTTT

J gene: TRBJ1-5
clone size: NA
V gene: TRBV7-2
D gene: NA
CDR3 protein: CASSPPGGGRGHQPQHF
CDR3 DNA: TGTGCCAGCAGCCCCCCTGGGGGAGGAAGGGGTCATCAGCCCCAGCATTTT

J gene: TRBJ2-5
clone size: once
V gene: TRBV23-1
D gene: NA
CDR3 protein: CASSPSQIIGPGSMETQYF
CDR3 DNA: TGCGCCAGCAGCCCCTCCCAAATCATCGGGCCAGGGTCTATGGAGACCCAGTACTTC